These 26 T cell receptor beta chains were all obtained from the same sample, sequenced in a study of CD8+CD57+ T cells in acquired aplastic anemia. Genomic DNA templated the TCR beta VDJ and CDR3 profiling. TCRdb re-derived calls from the reads in MiXCR, one entry per CDR3 protein. The sample shows 150,000 to 200,000 distinct CDR3 sequences, around three fifths of them seen only once. Material for sequencing was sorted CD4+, CD8+, or CD8+CD57+ T cells (not recorded which) from PBMCs. The origin of the receptors is a human donor with severe aplastic anemia or a healthy control (not recorded which).

The chain has TRBV7-9 and TRBJ2-1; 11 bases agree with TRBD2. The germline gives CDR1 SEHNR, CDR2 FQNEAQ (reference sequence). The CDR3 has 12 residues. With 6 bases clipped from V and 10 bases from J, the junction kept 2 bases outside the gene matches. The CDR3 sequence: CASRWTSGEQFF. The CDR3 DNA is TGTGCCAGCAGATGGACTAGCGGGGAGCAGTTCTTC.

J is TRBJ2-1 and V is TRBV19; D is ambiguous. This CDR3 is built from 15 residues. Germline lookup yields CDR1 LNHDA and CDR2 SQIVND (reference sequence). Trimming removed 2 bases at V and 0 bases at J, with 8 bases between. CDR3 in DNA: TGTGCCAGTAGTATAACCGGCAGCTCCTACAATGAGCAGTTCTTC. Translation: CASSITGSSYNEQFF.

This clonotype came up many times. The chain is built from TRBV6-1 and TRBJ1-5, with 7 bases that match TRBD1. The CDR3 consists of 14 residues. Trimming removed 5 bases from V and 5 bases from J; junction bases left unmatched: 6. Per the germline V gene, CDR1 is MNHNS and CDR2 is SASEGT. The CDR3 is CASSYPGTDQPQHF. The CDR3 DNA is TGTGCCAGCAGTTACCCCGGGACAGATCAGCCCCAGCATTTT.

This clonotype came up many times. The rearrangement joins TRBV10-3 to TRBJ2-7; 9 bases agree with TRBD2. This CDR3 has 15 amino acids. V dropped 10 bases and J dropped 3; count of bases not matched to a gene: 13. Germline CDR1 ENHRY, CDR2 SYGVKD. CDR3 residues: CATVSSGGSSYEQYF. The CDR3 nucleotides read TGTGCCACCGTAAGCAGCGGGGGGTCCAGCTACGAGCAGTACTTC.

The rearrangement joins TRBV20-1 to TRBJ1-1; the D gene is possibly TRBD1 (5 bases). The germline V gene has CDR1 DFQATT and CDR2 SNEGSKA (reference sequence). There are 12 residues in the CDR3. Deletions cut 6 bases from V and 4 bases from J, with 12 bases between. This CDR3 is CSAYRRGTEAFF. DNA of the CDR3: TGCAGTGCCTACAGGAGGGGCACTGAAGCTTTCTTT.

The chain recombines TRBV20-1 with TRBJ1-1; 7 nucleotides line up with TRBD1. This CDR3 contains 15 residues. Germline-derived CDR1 and CDR2 are DFQATT and SNEGSKA (reference sequence). Unmatched junction bases numbered 9, after V lost 5 bases and J lost 0 bases. The CDR3 reads CSAPTTGQLNTEAFF. CDR3 nucleotides: TGCAGTGCTCCTACCACGGGACAGCTGAACACTGAAGCTTTCTTT.

A few counts support this clonotype. V is TRBV3-1 and J is TRBJ1-5; D remains unclear. Looked up from germline, CDR1 is LGHDT and CDR2 is YNNKEL (reference sequence). V shed 0 bases and J shed 7 bases, with 10 bases lying between them. The CDR3 is 14 residues long. The CDR3 coding sequence is TGTGCCAGCAGCCAAGATGCAGGCCTGCAGCCCCAGCATTTT. Protein sequence: CASSQDAGLQPQHF.

The V call is TRBV2, the J call TRBJ2-7, with 7 bases that match TRBD2. Germline assignment: CDR1 SNHLY and CDR2 FYNNEI. After removal of 7 bases from V and 7 bases from J, the junction contained 7 bases not matched to a gene. The CDR3 is 12 residues long. The CDR3 sequence: CASTLGGFEQYF. The CDR3 DNA follows: TGTGCCAGCACTCTGGGAGGGTTTGAGCAGTACTTC.

The chain employs TRBV9 and TRBJ2-1, with no clear D. The CDR3 covers 14 residues. Between the trimmed V and J ends, which lost 4 bases and 4 bases, there was a span of 12 bases. Germline CDR1 SGDLS, CDR2 YYNGEE. CDR3: CASSLLAGYNEQFF. DNA of the CDR3: TGTGCCAGCAGCTTACTCGCCGGATACAATGAGCAGTTCTTC.

This clonotype came up a few times. This sequence joins TRBV5-1 and TRBJ2-7; 9 bases agree with TRBD1. V shed 2 bases, J shed 6 bases, and the junction held 12 bases outside the gene matches. The CDR3 loop spans 16 amino acids. Germline assignment: CDR1 SGHRS and CDR2 YFSETQ. CDR3 amino acids: CASSFGGRTGDCEQYF. CDR3 coding DNA: TGCGCCAGCAGCTTTGGAGGCCGGACAGGGGATTGCGAGCAGTACTTC. The variable domain in full, with the rest retrieved from reference TRBV5-1 and TRBJ2-7, is KAGVTQTPRYLIKTRGQQVTLSCSPISGHRSVSWYQQTPGQGLQFLFEYFSETQRNKGNFPGRFSGRQFSNSRSEMNVSTLELGDSALYLCASSFGGRTGDCEQYFGPGTRLTVT.

The rearrangement joins TRBV2 to TRBJ1-1; D is possibly TRBD1 (5 bases). Trimming took 7 bases from V and 4 from J, leaving 13 bases between them. The CDR3 is 13 residues long. The V gene's germline CDR1 is SNHLY and CDR2 FYNNEI. The CDR3 loop is CASTGNGGTEAFF. The CDR3 DNA reads as TGTGCCAGCACAGGCAATGGGGGCACTGAAGCTTTCTTT.

The chain recombines TRBV19 with TRBJ2-7; TRBD1 matches at 11 bases. Trimming at V came to 11 bases and at J to 3 bases, leaving 12 bases not matched to a gene. There are 15 residues in the CDR3. Germline V gene lookup returns CDR1 LNHDA and CDR2 SQIVND (reference sequence). The CDR3 nucleotides read TGTGCCTGGGCGATAGGGACAGGGGGTATCTACGAGCAGTACTTC. Its translation is CAWAIGTGGIYEQYF.

The chain joins TRBV10-3 to TRBJ2-7; D call uncertain. The CDR3 is 12 residues long. Germline assignment: CDR1 ENHRY and CDR2 SYGVKD. V was shortened by 4 bases and J by 2 bases, with 6 bases between the two germline ends. The CDR3 region has the DNA TGTGCCATCAGTGCCGGAACCTACGAGCAGTACTTC. It yields the protein CAISAGTYEQYF.

The chain is built from TRBV19 and TRBJ1-2; TRBD1 is a possible D gene (6 bases). The CDR3 length is 15 residues. Germline-derived CDR1 and CDR2 are LNHDA and SQIVND (reference sequence). V was pared by 3 bases and J by 4 bases, with 15 bases between. CDR3 in amino acids: CASSIEQGGSYGYTF. DNA of the CDR3: TGTGCCAGTAGTATCGAACAGGGAGGCAGCTATGGCTACACCTTC.

This clonotype has a count of ten or more. The gene calls are TRBV4-1 and TRBJ1-2; D not certain. Trimming stripped 4 bases from V and 7 bases from J, with 16 bases between. CDR1 and CDR2 (germline): MGHRA, YSYEKL. CDR3 length equals 14 residues. The CDR3 nucleotides are TGCGCCAGCAGCCTAGAACACAGTACGGCTGGCTACACCTTC. Translating it yields CASSLEHSTAGYTF.

J is TRBJ2-5 and V is TRBV14; TRBD2 aligns across 8 bases. CDR3 size: 15 residues. The germline V gene has CDR1 SGHDN and CDR2 FVKESK. J lost 4 bases, V lost 5 bases, and 9 bases had no gene match. In DNA, the CDR3 is TGTGCCAGCAGCATTGTAGCCGGGGGGGGAGAGACCCAGTACTTC. Its protein product is CASSIVAGGGETQYF.

This clonotype has just one count. J is TRBJ2-3 and V is TRBV20-1, with 9 nucleotides matching TRBD2. Unmatched junction bases numbered 9, after V lost 4 bases and J lost 4 bases. Per the germline V gene, CDR1 is DFQATT and CDR2 is SNEGSKA (reference sequence). There are 15 residues in the CDR3. CDR3 residues: CSAIDSGRVADTQYF. CDR3 DNA sequence: TGCAGTGCTATAGATAGCGGGAGAGTCGCAGATACGCAGTATTTT.

This clonotype was seen ten or more times. The J gene is TRBJ2-5, the V gene TRBV11-2; tentative D call: TRBD2 (6 bases). The CDR3 is made up of 17 amino acids. CDR1 is SGHAT, CDR2 FQNNGV, per germline. V lost 5 bases and J 4 bases, leaving 23 bases between the germline ends. CDR3 DNA: TGTGCCAGCAGCCACCACACCACCGTTGGGGGGAGAGAGACCCAGTACTTC. Residues: CASSHHTTVGGRETQYF.

The chain joins TRBV24-1 to TRBJ2-1, with D possibly being TRBD1 (6 bases). Germline CDR1 KGHDR, CDR2 SFDVKD. The CDR3 contains 14 residues. V was clipped by 1 base and J by 7 bases, with 10 bases between them. CDR3 nucleotides: TGTGCCACCAGTGATTTTACAGGGACGAATGAGCAGTTCTTC. Amino acid sequence: CATSDFTGTNEQFF.

As concerns this clonotype: The junction shows a germline mismatch at one end, possibly a read error. The V and J genes are TRBV7-6 and TRBJ2-1; D may be TRBD1 (6 bases). Germline V lookup: CDR1 SGHVS, CDR2 FNYEAQ. The CDR3 runs to 12 residues. The DNA for the CDR3 is TGTGCCAGCAGCTTGTTGGGGGCGAGGCAGGTCTTC. Its protein product is CASSLLGARQVF.

The genes are TRBV24-1 and TRBJ2-3; weak D call: TRBD2 (6 bases). Germline CDR1 is KGHDR and CDR2 is SFDVKD. V shed 4 bases and J shed 0 bases, with 16 bases lying between them. The CDR3 spans 17 residues. The CDR3 DNA reads TGTGCCACCAGTGACTCCGGGACGGCGGGAAGCACAGATACGCAGTATTTT. This encodes CATSDSGTAGSTDTQYF.

V gene TRBV7-9 combines with J gene TRBJ1-1; no firm D call. V was cut by 5 bases and J by 4 bases, with 5 bases left in between. Germline CDR1 and CDR2: SEHNR and FQNEAQ (reference sequence). The CDR3 is made up of 11 amino acids. CDR3 coding DNA: TGTGCCAGCAGCCCTCTCACTGAAGCTTTCTTT. Translating gives CASSPLTEAFF.

This clonotype occurred many times. The chain combines TRBV12-3 or TRBV12-4 with TRBJ2-7; the match to TRBD2 covers 7 bases. The CDR3 runs to 14 residues. The V segment lost 4 bases and the J segment 2 bases; nucleotides outside the gene matches: 5. The CDR3 region is CASSYSSGAYEQYF. The CDR3 region has the DNA TGTGCCAGCAGTTACTCAAGCGGGGCCTACGAGCAGTACTTC.

For the CDR3, the DNA is TGTGCCAGCAGTTTACAGGGGGCGATCTACGAGCAGTACTTC. Translation gives CASSLQGAIYEQYF. The chain combines TRBV9 with TRBJ2-7; 9 bases align to TRBD1. Germline values: CDR1 SGDLS, CDR2 YYNGEE. With V trimmed by 5 bases and J by 3 bases, 6 bases remained unmatched. This CDR3 comprises 14 residues. Full variable domain (outside the CDR3, taken from reference TRBV9 and TRBJ2-7): DSGVTQTPKHLITATGQRVTLRCSPRSGDLSVYWYQQSLDQGLQFLIQYYNGEERAKGNILERFSAQQFPDLHSELNLSSLELGDSALYFCASSLQGAIYEQYFGPGTRLTVT.

This clonotype was picked up a small number of times. V usage is TRBV24-1 and J usage is TRBJ1-5, with D maybe TRBD1 (6 bases). The CDR3 has 13 amino acids. CDR1 is KGHDR and CDR2 is SFDVKD in the germline V gene. The ends were cut back, 6 bases at V and 4 bases at J, with 9 bases in the middle. CDR3 bases: TGTGCCACCAGTAGGACAGAAAATCAGCCCCAGCATTTT. Translation gives CATSRTENQPQHF.

This clonotype was found many times. The CDR3 region has the DNA TGTGCCAGCAGTTTGTCGGCGGTCTATGGCTACACCTTC. As protein: CASSLSAVYGYTF. This chain links TRBV12-3 or TRBV12-4 with TRBJ1-2; D call uncertain. V was shortened by 3 bases and J by 4 bases, with 9 bases between the two germline ends. The CDR3 runs to 13 residues.